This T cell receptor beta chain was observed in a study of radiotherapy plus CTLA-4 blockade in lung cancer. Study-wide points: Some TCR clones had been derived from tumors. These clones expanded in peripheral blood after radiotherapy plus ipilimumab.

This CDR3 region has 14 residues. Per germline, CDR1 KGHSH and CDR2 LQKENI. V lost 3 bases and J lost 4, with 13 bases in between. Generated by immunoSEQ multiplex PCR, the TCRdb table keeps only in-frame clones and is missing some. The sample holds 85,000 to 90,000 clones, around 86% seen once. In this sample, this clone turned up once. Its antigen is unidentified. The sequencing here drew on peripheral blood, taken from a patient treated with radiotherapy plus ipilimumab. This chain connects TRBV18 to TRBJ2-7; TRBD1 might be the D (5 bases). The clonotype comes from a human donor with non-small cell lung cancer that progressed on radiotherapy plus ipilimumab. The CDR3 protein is CASSPRQGSYEQYF. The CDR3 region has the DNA TGTGCCAGCTCACCCCGCCAGGGATCATACGAGCAGTACTTC.